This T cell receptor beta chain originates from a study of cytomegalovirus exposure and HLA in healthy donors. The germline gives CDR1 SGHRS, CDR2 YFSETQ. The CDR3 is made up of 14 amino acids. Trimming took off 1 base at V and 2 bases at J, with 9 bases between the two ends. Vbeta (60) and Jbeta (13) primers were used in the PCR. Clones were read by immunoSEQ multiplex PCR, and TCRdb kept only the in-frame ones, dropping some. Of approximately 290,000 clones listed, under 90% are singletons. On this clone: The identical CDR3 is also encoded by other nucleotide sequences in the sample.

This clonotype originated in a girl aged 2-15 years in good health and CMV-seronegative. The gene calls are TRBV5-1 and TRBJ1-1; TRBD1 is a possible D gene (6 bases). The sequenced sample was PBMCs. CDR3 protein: CASSLTGLNTEAFF. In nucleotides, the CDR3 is TGCGCCAGCAGCTTGACAGGGCTAAACACTGAAGCTTTCTTT.